Listed below are T cell receptor beta chains from one sample, sequenced in a study of shared clonotypes between healthy human individuals. The data were produced by immunoSEQ multiplex PCR, yet TCRdb's version contains in-frame clones alone and is incomplete. This sample has some 1,100,000 clones; around 78% occur once, and the top ten carry 0.4% to 0.55%. Sequencing was done on a sample of memory CD4+ T cells from PBMCs. The receptors originated from a man aged 18 to 30 in good health. Some clones in this sample may be carry-over from other donors' samples. Both conserved end residues are part of each CDR3. Each record gives: clone size, J gene, D gene, V gene, CDR3 protein, CDR3 DNA. The D gene is left open where the match is weak. Some rows have no size entry. The others give once, few or many, or a class for an expanded clone.

clone_size: .; j_call: TRBJ1-1; d_call: TRBD1; v_call: TRBV4-2; cdr3_aa: CASSQGGQANTEAFF; cdr3_nt: TGTGCCAGCAGCCAAGGGGGACAGGCGAACACTGAAGCTTTCTTT
clone_size: few; j_call: TRBJ2-7; d_call: TRBD2; v_call: TRBV2; cdr3_aa: CASSESAGGLYEQYF; cdr3_nt: TGTGCCAGCAGTGAATCAGCGGGAGGGCTCTACGAGCAGTACTTC
clone_size: .; j_call: TRBJ1-5; d_call: .; v_call: TRBV4-1; cdr3_aa: CASSQSWEAYSNQPQHF; cdr3_nt: TGCGCCAGCAGCCAGTCCTGGGAAGCATATAGCAATCAGCCCCAGCATTTT
clone_size: .; j_call: TRBJ1-4; d_call: .; v_call: TRBV28; cdr3_aa: CASRERGNEKLFF; cdr3_nt: TGTGCCAGCCGGGAGAGGGGGAATGAAAAACTGTTTTTT
clone_size: .; j_call: TRBJ2-1; d_call: .; v_call: TRBV19; cdr3_aa: CASSIFGSYNEQFF; cdr3_nt: TGTGCCAGTAGTATCTTCGGCTCCTACAATGAGCAGTTCTTC
clone_size: .; j_call: TRBJ1-3; d_call: .; v_call: TRBV5-1; cdr3_aa: CPSGSGRPDTIYF; cdr3_nt: TGCCCTTCCGGTAGCGGGCGCCCGGACACCATATATTTT
clone_size: .; j_call: TRBJ1-4; d_call: .; v_call: TRBV5-1; cdr3_aa: CASSLGGLGAEKLFF; cdr3_nt: TGCGCCAGCAGCTTGGGCGGCCTCGGCGCTGAAAAACTGTTTTTT
clone_size: .; j_call: TRBJ2-5; d_call: .; v_call: TRBV9; cdr3_aa: CASSARISGGTQYF; cdr3_nt: TGTGCCAGCAGCGCAAGGATATCAGGAGGGACCCAGTACTTC
clone_size: .; j_call: TRBJ2-5; d_call: .; v_call: TRBV11-1; cdr3_aa: CASSLAGAETQYF; cdr3_nt: TGTGCCAGCAGCTTAGCAGGGGCAGAGACCCAGTACTTC
clone_size: .; j_call: TRBJ2-1; d_call: TRBD2; v_call: TRBV11-3; cdr3_aa: CASSLEVSGRFSEQFF; cdr3_nt: TGTGCCAGCAGCTTAGAGGTTAGCGGGAGATTCAGTGAGCAGTTCTTC
clone_size: .; j_call: TRBJ2-7; d_call: .; v_call: TRBV2; cdr3_aa: CASRLGEQYF; cdr3_nt: TGTGCCAGCAGACTCGGGGAGCAGTACTTC
clone_size: many; j_call: TRBJ2-2; d_call: .; v_call: TRBV7-3; cdr3_aa: CASSFDSGELFF; cdr3_nt: TGTGCCAGCAGCTTCGACTCGGGGGAGCTGTTTTTT
clone_size: .; j_call: TRBJ1-1; d_call: TRBD1; v_call: TRBV11-2; cdr3_aa: CASSGRTGGRVVNTEAFF; cdr3_nt: TGTGCCAGCAGCGGAAGGACAGGGGGCCGGGTTGTGAACACTGAAGCTTTCTTT
clone_size: .; j_call: TRBJ1-5; d_call: .; v_call: TRBV30; cdr3_aa: CAWSGDGPQPQHF; cdr3_nt: TGTGCCTGGAGCGGCGACGGACCTCAGCCCCAGCATTTT
clone_size: .; j_call: TRBJ1-1; d_call: .; v_call: TRBV19; cdr3_aa: CASTPLSTTEAFF; cdr3_nt: TGTGCCAGTACCCCCCTTTCAACCACTGAAGCTTTCTTT
clone_size: few; j_call: TRBJ2-7; d_call: TRBD2; v_call: TRBV27; cdr3_aa: CASSLPSGRAFLSEQYF; cdr3_nt: TGTGCCAGCAGTTTACCGAGCGGGAGGGCCTTTCTCTCCGAGCAGTACTTC
clone_size: few; j_call: TRBJ1-1; d_call: .; v_call: TRBV28; cdr3_aa: CASGTHSDTEAFF; cdr3_nt: TGTGCCAGCGGAACACATTCTGACACTGAAGCTTTCTTT
clone_size: once; j_call: TRBJ1-2; d_call: .; v_call: TRBV9; cdr3_aa: CASSRSPQGYGYTF; cdr3_nt: TGTGCCAGCAGCCGGTCCCCTCAAGGGTATGGCTACACCTTC
clone_size: .; j_call: TRBJ2-5; d_call: .; v_call: TRBV9; cdr3_aa: CASSVIPGSQETQYF; cdr3_nt: TGTGCCAGCAGCGTTATCCCGGGTTCACAAGAGACCCAGTACTTC
clone_size: .; j_call: TRBJ2-2; d_call: TRBD2; v_call: TRBV5-1; cdr3_aa: CASSAAGTTDTGELFF; cdr3_nt: TGCGCCAGCAGCGCGGCCGGGACTACGGACACCGGGGAGCTGTTTTTT
clone_size: .; j_call: TRBJ2-5; d_call: TRBD1; v_call: TRBV28; cdr3_aa: CASRVYRGTFQETQYF; cdr3_nt: TGTGCCAGCAGGGTTTACAGGGGAACCTTCCAAGAGACCCAGTACTTC
clone_size: .; j_call: TRBJ1-3; d_call: TRBD1; v_call: TRBV5-1; cdr3_aa: CASSPNRGPTGNTIYF; cdr3_nt: TGCGCCAGCAGCCCCAACAGGGGGCCAACTGGAAACACCATATATTTT
clone_size: .; j_call: TRBJ2-7; d_call: TRBD2; v_call: TRBV28; cdr3_aa: CASSLVSGGNYEQYF; cdr3_nt: TGTGCCAGCAGTTTAGTTTCCGGGGGGAACTACGAGCAGTACTTC
clone_size: .; j_call: TRBJ1-2; d_call: TRBD1; v_call: TRBV5-6; cdr3_aa: CASSPRTGGKVNGYTF; cdr3_nt: TGTGCCAGCAGCCCGAGAACAGGGGGCAAAGTAAATGGCTACACCTTC
clone_size: .; j_call: TRBJ1-1; d_call: .; v_call: TRBV10-2; cdr3_aa: CASSESIGRGANTEAFF; cdr3_nt: TGCGCCAGCAGTGAGTCTATAGGGAGGGGTGCGAACACTGAAGCTTTCTTT
clone_size: .; j_call: TRBJ1-4; d_call: .; v_call: TRBV28; cdr3_aa: CASSSTGRSEKLFF; cdr3_nt: TGTGCCAGCAGTTCCACCGGCCGTAGCGAAAAACTGTTTTTT
clone_size: .; j_call: TRBJ1-3; d_call: .; v_call: TRBV5-1; cdr3_aa: CASSPEPSSGNTIYF; cdr3_nt: TGCGCCAGCAGCCCGGAGCCCAGCTCTGGAAACACCATATATTTT
clone_size: .; j_call: TRBJ2-2; d_call: .; v_call: TRBV7-2; cdr3_aa: CASSTTYSTGELFF; cdr3_nt: TGTGCCAGCAGCACAACCTACAGCACCGGGGAGCTGTTTTTT
clone_size: .; j_call: TRBJ2-1; d_call: .; v_call: TRBV7-3; cdr3_aa: CASSRGGFSYNEQFF; cdr3_nt: TGTGCCAGCAGCCGAGGTGGATTCTCCTACAATGAGCAGTTCTTC
clone_size: .; j_call: TRBJ2-3; d_call: TRBD1; v_call: TRBV10-3; cdr3_aa: CASLNDRAPDTQYF; cdr3_nt: TGTGCCTCCCTAAACGACAGGGCCCCAGATACGCAGTATTTT
clone_size: .; j_call: TRBJ1-1; d_call: .; v_call: TRBV30; cdr3_aa: CAWSVLGETEAFF; cdr3_nt: TGTGCCTGGAGTGTACTTGGGGAGACTGAAGCTTTCTTT
clone_size: once; j_call: TRBJ2-2; d_call: TRBD2; v_call: TRBV10-2; cdr3_aa: CASRKPGLAGASDTGELFF; cdr3_nt: TGCGCCAGTCGGAAACCGGGACTAGCGGGAGCCTCCGACACCGGGGAGCTGTTTTTT
clone_size: once; j_call: TRBJ2-7; d_call: .; v_call: TRBV4-1; cdr3_aa: CASSQEAASSRGNEQYF; cdr3_nt: TGCGCCAGCAGCCAAGAGGCGGCGAGTAGCCGGGGGAACGAGCAGTACTTC
clone_size: .; j_call: TRBJ1-2; d_call: .; v_call: TRBV6-5; cdr3_aa: CASTEAPGRGDGYTF; cdr3_nt: TGTGCCAGCACCGAAGCCCCAGGGAGAGGGGATGGCTACACCTTC
clone_size: .; j_call: TRBJ2-7; d_call: .; v_call: TRBV19; cdr3_aa: CASSLLGTGTPYEQYF; cdr3_nt: TGTGCCAGTAGCCTCCTCGGGACGGGGACCCCCTACGAGCAGTACTTC
clone_size: .; j_call: TRBJ2-7; d_call: .; v_call: TRBV6-5; cdr3_aa: CASTPPGSSAYEQYF; cdr3_nt: TGTGCCAGCACCCCGCCAGGGTCTAGCGCCTACGAGCAGTACTTC
clone_size: once; j_call: TRBJ1-2; d_call: .; v_call: TRBV6-5; cdr3_aa: CASSSIGFDGYTF; cdr3_nt: TGTGCCAGCAGTTCCATAGGGTTTGATGGCTACACCTTC
clone_size: .; j_call: TRBJ1-4; d_call: TRBD1; v_call: TRBV4-2; cdr3_aa: CASSRGGGTGREKLFF; cdr3_nt: TGTGCCAGCAGCCGAGGAGGAGGGACAGGGAGGGAAAAACTGTTTTTT
clone_size: .; j_call: TRBJ2-7; d_call: .; v_call: TRBV6-6; cdr3_aa: CASSYATGSSYEQYF; cdr3_nt: TGTGCCAGCAGTTACGCGACGGGGAGCTCCTACGAGCAGTACTTC
clone_size: .; j_call: TRBJ1-2; d_call: TRBD1; v_call: TRBV9; cdr3_aa: CASSPGGQGDGGYTF; cdr3_nt: TGTGCCAGCAGCCCAGGGGGCCAGGGCGACGGTGGCTACACCTTC
clone_size: .; j_call: TRBJ2-1; d_call: TRBD2; v_call: TRBV4-2; cdr3_aa: CASSQRPAGLLNEQFF; cdr3_nt: TGTGCCAGCAGCCAAAGACCAGCGGGACTCCTAAATGAGCAGTTCTTC
clone_size: .; j_call: TRBJ1-3; d_call: .; v_call: TRBV2; cdr3_aa: CASSQDGNTIYF; cdr3_nt: TGTGCCAGCAGTCAAGATGGAAACACCATATATTTT
clone_size: few; j_call: TRBJ1-1; d_call: .; v_call: TRBV11-3; cdr3_aa: CASSSGSSAFF; cdr3_nt: TGTGCCAGCAGCTCGGGGTCGTCGGCTTTCTTT
clone_size: few; j_call: TRBJ1-1; d_call: .; v_call: TRBV5-1; cdr3_aa: CASSLPGTVDEAFF; cdr3_nt: TGCGCCAGCAGCTTGCCCGGGACCGTGGATGAAGCTTTCTTT
clone_size: .; j_call: TRBJ2-7; d_call: .; v_call: TRBV6-1; cdr3_aa: CASSERTAYEQYF; cdr3_nt: TGTGCCAGCAGTGAAAGGACAGCCTACGAGCAGTACTTC
clone_size: .; j_call: TRBJ1-2; d_call: .; v_call: TRBV9; cdr3_aa: CASSQETAGFGYTF; cdr3_nt: TGTGCCAGCAGCCAGGAGACGGCGGGCTTTGGCTACACCTTC
clone_size: .; j_call: TRBJ1-4; d_call: TRBD1; v_call: TRBV5-1; cdr3_aa: CASRPQGATNEKLFF; cdr3_nt: TGCGCCAGCAGGCCTCAGGGGGCAACTAATGAAAAACTGTTTTTT
clone_size: .; j_call: TRBJ2-6; d_call: TRBD1; v_call: TRBV11-2; cdr3_aa: CASTPQGISWGANVLTF; cdr3_nt: TGTGCCAGCACCCCACAGGGGATCTCGTGGGGGGCCAACGTCCTGACTTTC
clone_size: few; j_call: TRBJ1-5; d_call: .; v_call: TRBV6-1; cdr3_aa: CASSDDRNQPQHF; cdr3_nt: TGTGCCAGCAGTGATGACCGTAATCAGCCCCAGCATTTT